This record looks at one TCR beta chain sequence and its context. What it binds is unknown. This sample stems from a study of T cell responses to AZD1222 COVID-19 vaccine. TCRdb's table, derived via immunoSEQ multiplex PCR, lists solely in-frame clones and lacks some. This table holds over 85,000 clones, 84% found once. The CDR3 spans 22 residues. The germline CDR1 and CDR2 sequences are MDHEN and SYDVKM. V dropped 1 base and J dropped 5 bases, with 35 bases sitting between them. Study-wide points: Baseline serology detected seropositivity in only 5 to 7 AZD1222 recipients.

The sequence was obtained from an adult in good health. This chain uses TRBV28 with TRBJ1-2, with TRBD1 as a possible D gene (6 bases). Here the sequenced sample was peripheral blood, taken on day 0 of AZD1222 vaccination. DNA for the CDR3: TGTGCCAGCAGTTTATTGATGGGGCCCACAGGGTTCCAGGGCTTGGGGCATTATGGCTACACCTTC. Protein: CASSLLMGPTGFQGLGHYGYTF.